This record looks at one T cell receptor (beta chain) sequence and its context. Its specificity is unknown. The record originates from a study of cytomegalovirus exposure and HLA in healthy donors. Study-wide results and caveats: Accurate HLA-A and HLA-B prediction from TCR beta sequences was reported for most subjects.

From germline, CDR1 is SQVTM and CDR2 ANQGSEA. V was trimmed by 1 base and J by 4 bases, leaving 16 bases between them. The CDR3 runs 15 residues. Primers included in the PCR were 60 Vbeta and 13 Jbeta primers. Using immunoSEQ multiplex PCR, the repertoire was profiled, and TCRdb retains in-frame clones only, with some absent. The sample records about 170,000 clones, approximately 80% being singletons. The sequencing input was PBMCs. The chain combines TRBV29-1 with TRBJ1-1; weak D call: TRBD1 (5 bases). The clonotype originates from a female donor in good health and CMV-seronegative. CDR3 sequence (DNA): TGCAGCGTTGAAGGGCCGTGGGCCGGGGGCACTGAAGCTTTCTTT. Its protein product is CSVEGPWAGGTEAFF.